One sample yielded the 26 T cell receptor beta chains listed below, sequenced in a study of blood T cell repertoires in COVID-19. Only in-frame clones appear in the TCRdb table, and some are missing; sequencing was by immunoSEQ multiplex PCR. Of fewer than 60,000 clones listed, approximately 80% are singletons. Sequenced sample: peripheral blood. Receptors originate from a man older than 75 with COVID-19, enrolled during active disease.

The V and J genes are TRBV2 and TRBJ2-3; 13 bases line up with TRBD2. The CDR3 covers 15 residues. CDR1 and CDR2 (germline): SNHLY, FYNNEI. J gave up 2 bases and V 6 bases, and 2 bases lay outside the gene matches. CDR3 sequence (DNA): TGTGCCAGCAGGGGACTAGCGGGGCTCACAGATACGCAGTATTTT. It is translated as CASRGLAGLTDTQYF.

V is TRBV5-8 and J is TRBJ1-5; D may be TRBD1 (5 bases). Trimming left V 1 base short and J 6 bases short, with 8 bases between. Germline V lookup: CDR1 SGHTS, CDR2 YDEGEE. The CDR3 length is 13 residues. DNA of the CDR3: TGTGCCAGCAGCTTGAGGGGACTTCAGCCCCAGCATTTT. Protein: CASSLRGLQPQHF.

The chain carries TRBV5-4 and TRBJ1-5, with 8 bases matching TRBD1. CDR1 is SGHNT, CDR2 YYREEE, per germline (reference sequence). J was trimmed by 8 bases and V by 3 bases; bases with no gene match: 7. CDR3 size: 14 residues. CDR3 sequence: CASSSDRELEPQHF. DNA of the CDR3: TGTGCCAGCAGCTCGGACAGGGAGCTTGAGCCCCAGCATTTT.

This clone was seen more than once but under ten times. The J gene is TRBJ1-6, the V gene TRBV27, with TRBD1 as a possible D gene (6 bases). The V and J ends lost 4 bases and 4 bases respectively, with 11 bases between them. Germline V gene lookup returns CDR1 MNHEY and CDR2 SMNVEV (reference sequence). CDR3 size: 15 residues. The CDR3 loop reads CASSSSGQYNSPLHF. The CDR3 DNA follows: TGTGCCAGCAGTTCGTCGGGACAATATAATTCACCCCTCCACTTT.

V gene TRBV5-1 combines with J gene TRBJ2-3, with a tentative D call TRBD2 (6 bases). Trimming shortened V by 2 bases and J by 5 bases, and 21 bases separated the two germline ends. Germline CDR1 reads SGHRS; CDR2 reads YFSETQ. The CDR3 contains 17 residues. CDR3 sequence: CASSFQPAGPGGDTQYF. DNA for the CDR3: TGCGCCAGCAGCTTCCAACCGGCGGGGCCCGGGGGAGATACGCAGTATTTT.

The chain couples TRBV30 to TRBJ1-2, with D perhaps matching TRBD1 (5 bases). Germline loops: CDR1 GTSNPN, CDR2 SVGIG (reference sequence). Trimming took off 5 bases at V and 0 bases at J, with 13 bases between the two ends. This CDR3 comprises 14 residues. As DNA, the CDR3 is TGTGCCTGGCAAGACAGTGCCTCTAACTATGGCTACACCTTC. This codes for CAWQDSASNYGYTF.

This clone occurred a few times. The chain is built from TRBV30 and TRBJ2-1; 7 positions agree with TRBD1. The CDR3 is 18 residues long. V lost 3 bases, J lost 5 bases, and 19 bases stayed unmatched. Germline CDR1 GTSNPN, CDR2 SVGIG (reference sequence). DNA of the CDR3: TGTGCCTGGAGCGCGAGGCCTTGGGACAGTCGGACCCACAATGAGCAGTTCTTC. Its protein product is CAWSARPWDSRTHNEQFF.

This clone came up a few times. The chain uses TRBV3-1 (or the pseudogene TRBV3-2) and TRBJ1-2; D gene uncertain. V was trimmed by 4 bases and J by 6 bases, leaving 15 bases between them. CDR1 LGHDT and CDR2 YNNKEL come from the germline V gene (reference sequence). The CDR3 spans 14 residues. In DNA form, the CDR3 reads TGTGCCAGCAGCCGTCGACAATCGTCCCATGGCTACACCTTC. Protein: CASSRRQSSHGYTF.

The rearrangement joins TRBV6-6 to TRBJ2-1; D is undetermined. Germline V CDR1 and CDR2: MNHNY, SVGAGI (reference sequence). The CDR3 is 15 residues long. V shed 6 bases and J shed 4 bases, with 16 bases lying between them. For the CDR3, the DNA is TGTGCCAGCAGACCGTCTGGGTACGGGTACAATGAGCAGTTCTTC. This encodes CASRPSGYGYNEQFF.

The CDR3, as DNA: TGTGCCATCAGCCAACAGCTGAACACTGAAGCTTTCTTT. Translated: CAISQQLNTEAFF. The chain is built from TRBV10-3 and TRBJ1-1, with unresolved D. Germline assignment: CDR1 ENHRY and CDR2 SYGVKD. This CDR3 spans 13 amino acids. Between the trimmed V and J ends, which lost 6 bases and 0 bases, there was a span of 8 bases.

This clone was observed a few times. The DNA for the CDR3 is TGTGCCAGCAGTTGGCGACAGGGAAACACCGGGGAGCTGTTTTTT. Amino acid sequence: CASSWRQGNTGELFF. The chain carries TRBV6-5 and TRBJ2-2; 7 nucleotides line up with TRBD1. V trimming: 4 bases; J trimming: 2 bases; junction bases outside the gene matches: 4. Per germline, CDR1 MNHEY and CDR2 SVGAGI. The CDR3 has 15 amino acids.

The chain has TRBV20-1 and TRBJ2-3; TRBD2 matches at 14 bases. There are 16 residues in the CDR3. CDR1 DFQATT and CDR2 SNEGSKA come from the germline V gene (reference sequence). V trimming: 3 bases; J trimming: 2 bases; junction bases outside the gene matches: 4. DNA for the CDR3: TGCAGTGCTAGTTTGGGACTAGCGGGAGACACAGATACGCAGTATTTT. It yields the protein CSASLGLAGDTDTQYF.

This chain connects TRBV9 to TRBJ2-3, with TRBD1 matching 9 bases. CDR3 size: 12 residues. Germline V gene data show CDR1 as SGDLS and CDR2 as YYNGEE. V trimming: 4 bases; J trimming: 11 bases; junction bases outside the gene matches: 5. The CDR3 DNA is TGTGCCAGCAGCACGGGACAGGGAAGGCAGTATTTT. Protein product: CASSTGQGRQYF. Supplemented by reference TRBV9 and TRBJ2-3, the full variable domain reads DSGVTQTPKHLITATGQRVTLRCSPRSGDLSVYWYQQSLDQGLQFLIQYYNGEERAKGNILERFSAQQFPDLHSELNLSSLELGDSALYFCASSTGQGRQYFGPGTRLTVL.

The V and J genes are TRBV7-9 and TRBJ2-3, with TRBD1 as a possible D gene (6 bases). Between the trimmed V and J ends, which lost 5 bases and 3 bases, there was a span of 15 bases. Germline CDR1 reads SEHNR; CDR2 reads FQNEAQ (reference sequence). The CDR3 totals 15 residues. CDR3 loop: CASSQDSPSTDTQYF. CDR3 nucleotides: TGTGCCAGCAGCCAGGACAGCCCGAGTACAGATACGCAGTATTTT.

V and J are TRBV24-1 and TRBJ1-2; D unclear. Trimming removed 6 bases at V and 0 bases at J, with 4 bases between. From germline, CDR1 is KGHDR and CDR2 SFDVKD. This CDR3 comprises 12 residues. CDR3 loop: CATSRANYGYTF. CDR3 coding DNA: TGTGCCACCAGTCGGGCTAACTATGGCTACACCTTC.

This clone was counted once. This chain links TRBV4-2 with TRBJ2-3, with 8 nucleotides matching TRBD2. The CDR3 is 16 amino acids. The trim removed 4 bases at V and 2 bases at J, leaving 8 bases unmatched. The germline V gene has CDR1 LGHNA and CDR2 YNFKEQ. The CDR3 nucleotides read TGTGCCAGCAGCCCCTACTCGCGGGGGGCCACAGATACGCAGTATTTT. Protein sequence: CASSPYSRGATDTQYF.

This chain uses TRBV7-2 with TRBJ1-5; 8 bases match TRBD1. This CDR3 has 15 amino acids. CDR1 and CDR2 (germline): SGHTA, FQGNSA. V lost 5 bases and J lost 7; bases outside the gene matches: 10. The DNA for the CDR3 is TGTGCCAGCAGCCCAAAGACAGGGGAGGGACAGCCCCAGCATTTT. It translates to CASSPKTGEGQPQHF.

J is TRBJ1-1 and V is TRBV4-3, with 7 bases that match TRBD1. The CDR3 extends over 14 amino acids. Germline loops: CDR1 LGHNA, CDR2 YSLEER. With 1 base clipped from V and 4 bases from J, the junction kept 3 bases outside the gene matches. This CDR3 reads CASSQGAGGTEAFF. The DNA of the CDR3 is TGCGCCAGCAGCCAAGGCGCAGGGGGCACTGAAGCTTTCTTT.

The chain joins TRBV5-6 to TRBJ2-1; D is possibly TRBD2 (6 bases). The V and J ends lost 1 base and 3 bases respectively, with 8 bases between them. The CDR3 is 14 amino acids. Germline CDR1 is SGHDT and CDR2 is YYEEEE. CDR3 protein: CASSLNSGYNEQFF. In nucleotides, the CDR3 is TGTGCCAGCAGCTTGAATAGCGGCTACAATGAGCAGTTCTTC.

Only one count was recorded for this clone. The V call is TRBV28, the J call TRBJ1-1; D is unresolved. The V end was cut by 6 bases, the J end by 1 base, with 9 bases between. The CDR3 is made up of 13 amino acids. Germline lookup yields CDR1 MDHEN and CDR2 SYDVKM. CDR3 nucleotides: TGTGCCAGCAGCTGGGCAGGGAACACTGAAGCTTTCTTT. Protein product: CASSWAGNTEAFF.

The DNA for the CDR3 is TGTGCCAGCAGCTTAGGGACAGGGGCTGAAAAACTGTTTTTT. It is translated as CASSLGTGAEKLFF. The chain uses TRBV11-2 and TRBJ1-4, with 9 nucleotides matching TRBD1. This CDR3 is 14 amino acids long. CDR1 is SGHAT, CDR2 FQNNGV, per germline. Trimming removed 1 base from V and 7 bases from J; junction bases left unmatched: 1.

This chain's CDR3 is CASSLTGSNNEQFF. CDR3 DNA: TGTGCCAGCAGCTTAACAGGTTCGAACAATGAGCAGTTCTTC. V usage is TRBV11-3 and J usage is TRBJ2-1, with a tentative D call TRBD1 (5 bases). The V gene's germline CDR1 is SGHNT and CDR2 YENEEA. Deletions cut 2 bases from V and 5 bases from J, with 10 bases between. This CDR3 region has 14 residues.

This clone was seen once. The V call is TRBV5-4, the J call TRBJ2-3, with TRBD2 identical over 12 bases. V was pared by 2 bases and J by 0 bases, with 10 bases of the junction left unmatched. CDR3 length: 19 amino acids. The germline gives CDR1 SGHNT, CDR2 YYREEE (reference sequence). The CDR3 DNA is TGTGCCAGCAGCTTCCCCGATGGACTAGCGGGGCTTAGCACAGATACGCAGTATTTT. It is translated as CASSFPDGLAGLSTDTQYF.

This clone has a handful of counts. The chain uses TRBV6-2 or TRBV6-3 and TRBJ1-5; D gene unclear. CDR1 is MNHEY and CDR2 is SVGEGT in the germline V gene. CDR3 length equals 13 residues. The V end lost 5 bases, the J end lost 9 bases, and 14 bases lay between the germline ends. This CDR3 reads CASSPTLNGPQHF. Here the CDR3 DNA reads TGTGCCAGCAGTCCCACTCTTAACGGGCCCCAGCATTTT.

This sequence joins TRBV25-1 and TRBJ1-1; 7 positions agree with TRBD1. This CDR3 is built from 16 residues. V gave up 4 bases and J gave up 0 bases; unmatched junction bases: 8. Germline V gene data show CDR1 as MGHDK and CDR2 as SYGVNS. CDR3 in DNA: TGTGCCAGCAGTGGAAAAAGACAGGGATTGAACACTGAAGCTTTCTTT. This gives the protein CASSGKRQGLNTEAFF. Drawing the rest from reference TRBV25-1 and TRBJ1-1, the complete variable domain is EADIYQTPRYLVIGTGKKITLECSQTMGHDKMYWYQQDPGMELHLIHYSYGVNSTEKGDLSSESTVSRIRTEHFPLTLESARPSHTSQYLCASSGKRQGLNTEAFFGQGTRLTVV.

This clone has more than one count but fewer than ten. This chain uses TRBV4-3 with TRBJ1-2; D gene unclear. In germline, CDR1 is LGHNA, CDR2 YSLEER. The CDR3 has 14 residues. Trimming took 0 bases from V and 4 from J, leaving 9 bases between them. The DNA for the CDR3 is TGCGCCAGCAGCCAAGAAGGGAGTGGCTATGGCTACACCTTC. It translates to CASSQEGSGYGYTF.